The rows below give T cell receptor beta chains drawn from one sample of a study of cytomegalovirus exposure and HLA in healthy donors. This table comes from immunoSEQ multiplex PCR, and its TCRdb copy is limited to in-frame clones, with some not included. The sample holds 85,000 to 100,000 clones, around 74% seen once. Sequences were obtained from PBMCs. Source of these receptors: a man aged 50 to 60 in good health and CMV-seropositive. CDR3s include the opening cysteine and the closing phenylalanine or tryptophan. Each record gives: CDR3 DNA, CDR3 protein, V gene, D gene, clone size, J gene. D genes are given only for firm matches. Expanded clones get a size class; other rows say once, few or many, or leave the size out.

TGTGCCAGCAGCTTAACCGGGGGAAAAAACACTGAAGCTTTCTTT | CASSLTGGKNTEAFF | TRBV7-9 | - | few | TRBJ1-1
TGCGCCAGCAGTGAGACCACTAGCGGGGGAGAGACCCAGTACTTC | CASSETTSGGETQYF | TRBV10-2 | TRBD2 | - | TRBJ2-5
TGTGCCAGTAGAGCTGACAGAGTCACCAATTCACCCCTCCACTTT | CASRADRVTNSPLHF | TRBV19 | - | - | TRBJ1-6
TGTGCCAGCAGCTTAGGGACAGGGGATGAAGCTTTCTTT | CASSLGTGDEAFF | TRBV7-9 | TRBD1 | - | TRBJ1-1
TGTGCCAGCAGTCGGACAGGGGTTGCCACCGGGGAGCTGTTTTTT | CASSRTGVATGELFF | TRBV6-5 | TRBD1 | - | TRBJ2-2
TGTGCCAGCAGCTTAACGTCTGGGGCCAGGGAAGCTTTCTTT | CASSLTSGAREAFF | TRBV7-3 | - | few | TRBJ1-1
TGTGCCAGCAGCCGCTCGGGAAACATTCAGTACTTC | CASSRSGNIQYF | TRBV13 | - | - | TRBJ2-4
TGCAGCGTCGGGATCGAGATAAATCAGCCCCAGCATTTT | CSVGIEINQPQHF | TRBV29-1 | - | - | TRBJ1-5
TGTGCCAGCAGCTTAGCGCGGGACAGGGGCTACAATGAGCAGTTCTTC | CASSLARDRGYNEQFF | TRBV7-6 | TRBD1 | - | TRBJ2-1
TGTGCCAGCAGTTTATCGTCCGCTCGGGACAGGGGTTCACCCCTCCACTTT | CASSLSSARDRGSPLHF | TRBV27 | TRBD1 | - | TRBJ1-6
TGTGCCAGCAGTCGCTCCTTACAGGGCCCCTACGAGCAGTACTTC | CASSRSLQGPYEQYF | TRBV6-5 | - | - | TRBJ2-7
TGTGCCACCCTACAGGGATCTGAAGCTTTCTTT | CATLQGSEAFF | TRBV6-1 | - | - | TRBJ1-1
TGTGCCAGCAGTGTAGGGGCGAGTTCCCCTAATGAGCAGTTCTTC | CASSVGASSPNEQFF | TRBV5-4 | - | - | TRBJ2-1
TGTGCCTGGAGTGATGGACAGGGGGCAGACGAGCAGTACTTC | CAWSDGQGADEQYF | TRBV30 | TRBD1 | - | TRBJ2-7
TGTGCCAGCAGCTCACAAGACAGGGATGGCTACCCCTTC | CASSSQDRDGYPF | TRBV7-3 | TRBD1 | - | TRBJ1-2
TGTGCCAGCAGCTTAGGTCTAGAGGGCGGGGAGGGGTTCTTC | CASSLGLEGGEGFF | TRBV7-2 | TRBD2 | - | TRBJ2-1
TGTGCCAGTAGTACAACACAGGTGAACACTGAAGCTTTCTTT | CASSTTQVNTEAFF | TRBV19 | - | - | TRBJ1-1
TGTGCCAGCAGTTACGTGGCGGGGGGGCCGATAGAGACCCAGTACTTC | CASSYVAGGPIETQYF | TRBV6-6 | TRBD2 | - | TRBJ2-5
TGTGCCAGCTCTCCCCGACAGGGCTACAATGAGCAGTTCTTC | CASSPRQGYNEQFF | TRBV9 | TRBD1 | - | TRBJ2-1
TGTGCCAGCAGCCCGACAGCGAACACCGGGGAGCTGTTTTTT | CASSPTANTGELFF | TRBV6-5 | - | - | TRBJ2-2
TGTGCCAGCAGCACACTAGCGGGGCATAACCTCTACGAGCAGTACTTC | CASSTLAGHNLYEQYF | TRBV2 | TRBD2 | - | TRBJ2-7
TGTGCCAGCAGTCCGGGACAGGGCAACGACGAGCAGTACTTC | CASSPGQGNDEQYF | TRBV28 | TRBD1 | once | TRBJ2-7
TGTGCCAGCAGCTCCAAACTTAGCGATTTCTATGGCTACACCTTC | CASSSKLSDFYGYTF | TRBV9 | - | - | TRBJ1-2
TGTGCCAGTAGAACAACAGGGCCCTATGGCTACACCTTC | CASRTTGPYGYTF | TRBV19 | - | - | TRBJ1-2
TGTGCCAGCTCACGAGCCGTTATGAACACTGAAGCTTTCTTT | CASSRAVMNTEAFF | TRBV18 | - | few | TRBJ1-1
TGTGCCTCCAAATATAGCGGGGGGGGCTCCTACGAGCAGTACTTC | CASKYSGGGSYEQYF | TRBV7-2 | TRBD2 | - | TRBJ2-7
TGTGCCAGCAGCCCCCAAGCGGGACTCCCGGGGACCCAGTACTTC | CASSPQAGLPGTQYF | TRBV9 | TRBD2 | - | TRBJ2-5
TGTGCCAGCAGTTTGGCGGGGGGGCCCTACGAGCAGTACTTC | CASSLAGGPYEQYF | TRBV25-1 | TRBD2 | - | TRBJ2-7
TGTGCCAGCACGCCACTAGCGGGGCGACACAATGAGCAGTTCTTC | CASTPLAGRHNEQFF | TRBV6-5 | TRBD2 | - | TRBJ2-1
TGCGCCAGCAGCCAAGGACAGGAGGGTGAAAAACTGTTTTTT | CASSQGQEGEKLFF | TRBV5-1 | TRBD1 | - | TRBJ1-4
TGCGCCAGCAGACCAAGCCTAGCGGGGGGGTGGTCAGATACGCAGTATTTT | CASRPSLAGGWSDTQYF | TRBV5-1 | TRBD2 | - | TRBJ2-3
TGTGCCAGCAGTACCGTAAGGGGCAGGTCGGGTGTAACTGAAGCTTTCTTT | CASSTVRGRSGVTEAFF | TRBV27 | - | - | TRBJ1-1
TGTGCCAGTCGCCGGGTGTCCTACAATGAGCAGTTCTTC | CASRRVSYNEQFF | TRBV6-5 | - | - | TRBJ2-1
TGTGCCAGCTCACCAAAGAGTTCCTACGAGCAGTACTTC | CASSPKSSYEQYF | TRBV18 | - | - | TRBJ2-7
TGTGCCAGCAGCTACGGACAGATCTATGGCTACACCTTC | CASSYGQIYGYTF | TRBV7-2 | - | - | TRBJ1-2
TGTGCCAGCTCGCGCCTTTTGAACACTGAAGCTTTCTTT | CASSRLLNTEAFF | TRBV18 | - | - | TRBJ1-1
TGTGCCAGCACGAAGTGGGGCTCGCCTGAAGCTTTCTTT | CASTKWGSPEAFF | TRBV19 | - | - | TRBJ1-1
TGTGCCAGCAGTTTATCAGGGACAGGGGGCGGTGAGCAGTTCTTC | CASSLSGTGGGEQFF | TRBV27 | TRBD1 | - | TRBJ2-1
TGTGCCAGCAGTTTACCCGGGGGGGTCAGGGTTATTGAGACCCAGTACTTC | CASSLPGGVRVIETQYF | TRBV28 | TRBD2 | - | TRBJ2-5
TGTGCCAGCAGCTTTGAATACACAGGTCATTTCGAGCAGTACTTC | CASSFEYTGHFEQYF | TRBV5-5 | - | - | TRBJ2-7
TGTGCCAGCAGCTTAGGGGCCAGGTTAGGAAACACCATATATTTT | CASSLGARLGNTIYF | TRBV13 | - | - | TRBJ1-3
TGTGCCAGCAGCCTCCCCACCGGGACTAGCGGGGACCCTAATGAGCAGTTCTTC | CASSLPTGTSGDPNEQFF | TRBV4-2 | TRBD2 | once | TRBJ2-1
TGCGCCAGCAGGGGGCCGGGACTACCGATGGCAGATACGCAGTATTTT | CASRGPGLPMADTQYF | TRBV5-1 | TRBD2 | - | TRBJ2-3